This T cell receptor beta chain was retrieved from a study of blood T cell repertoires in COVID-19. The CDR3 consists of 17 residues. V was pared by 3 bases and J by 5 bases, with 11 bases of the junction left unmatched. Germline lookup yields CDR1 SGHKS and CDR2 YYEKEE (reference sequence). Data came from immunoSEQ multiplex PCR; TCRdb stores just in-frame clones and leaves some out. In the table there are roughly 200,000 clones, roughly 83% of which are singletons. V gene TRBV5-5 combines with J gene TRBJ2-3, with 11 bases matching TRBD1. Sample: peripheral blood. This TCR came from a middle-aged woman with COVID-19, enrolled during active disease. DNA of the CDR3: TGTGCCAGCAGCTGGAAACCGGGACAGGGGGAGGGAGATACGCAGTATTTT. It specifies CASSWKPGQGEGDTQYF.